This T cell receptor (beta chain) was documented in a study of blood T cell repertoires in COVID-19. Study as a whole: The study drew acute and convalescent COVID-19 samples from the United States, Italy and Spain. The analysed material was cDNA or gDNA that came from T cells, B-cell-depleted T cells, or PBMCs.

In the original processing: Amplified reference gene primers provided the basis for estimating nucleated cell counts. Produced via immunoSEQ multiplex PCR; TCRdb's table is partial and in-frame only. That table is the source of V, J and clone size, and D and trimming were worked out from the DNA. The table shows around 260,000 clones, with 80% to 90% occurring only once. This receptor was obtained from a woman aged 40 to 55 who had recovered from COVID-19. The source material was peripheral blood.

CDR3 DNA: TGTGCCAGCAGCTTGGAGGCGGGGGGAGAGACCCAGTACTTC. Translation gives CASSLEAGGETQYF. The V and J genes are TRBV5-6 and TRBJ2-5; TRBD2 agrees at 8 bases. After removal of 0 bases from V and 4 bases from J, the junction contained 2 bases not matched to a gene. There are 14 residues in the CDR3. The germline gives CDR1 SGHDT, CDR2 YYEEEE. The whole variable domain, remainder taken from reference TRBV5-6 and TRBJ2-5, is DAGVTQSPTHLIKTRGQQVTLRCSPKSGHDTVSWYQQALGQGPQFIFQYYEEEERQRGNFPDRFSGHQFPNYSSELNVNALLLGDSALYLCASSLEAGGETQYFGPGTRLLVL.